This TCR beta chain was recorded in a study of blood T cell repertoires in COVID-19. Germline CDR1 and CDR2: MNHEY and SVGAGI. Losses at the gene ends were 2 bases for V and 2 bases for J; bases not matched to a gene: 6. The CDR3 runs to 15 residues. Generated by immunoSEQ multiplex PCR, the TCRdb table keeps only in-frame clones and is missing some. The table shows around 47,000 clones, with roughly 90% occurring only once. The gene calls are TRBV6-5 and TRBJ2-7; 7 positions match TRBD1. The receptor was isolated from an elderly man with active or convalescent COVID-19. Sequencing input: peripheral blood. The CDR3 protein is CASSYGTVLTYEQYF. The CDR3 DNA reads TGTGCCAGCAGTTACGGGACAGTGCTTACCTACGAGCAGTACTTC.